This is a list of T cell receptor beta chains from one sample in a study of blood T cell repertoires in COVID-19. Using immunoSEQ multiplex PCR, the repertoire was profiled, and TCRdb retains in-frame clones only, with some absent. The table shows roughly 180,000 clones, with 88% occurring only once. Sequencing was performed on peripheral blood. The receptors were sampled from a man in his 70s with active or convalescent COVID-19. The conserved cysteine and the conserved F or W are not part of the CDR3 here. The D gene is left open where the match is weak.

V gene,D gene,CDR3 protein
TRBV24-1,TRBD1,ATSETGDGYT
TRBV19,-,ASSIWETGELF
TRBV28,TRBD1,ASSTRGTGAHQPQH
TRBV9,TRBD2,ASSVGLAGLDTGELF
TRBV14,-,ASRQQGYEQY
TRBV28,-,ASSSGFRGGSYGYT
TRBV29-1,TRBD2,SAGGASGRRGDTQY
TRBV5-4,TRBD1,ASSRPTGPEQY
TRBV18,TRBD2,ASSLRTSGSVGELF
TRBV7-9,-,ASSLTGHNSPLH
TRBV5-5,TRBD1,ASSLLGSGGNYGYT
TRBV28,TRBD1,ASSQKGTDINLAKNIQY
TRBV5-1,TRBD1,ASSPQDRGPYGYT
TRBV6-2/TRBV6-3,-,ASSYNPGRNTEAF
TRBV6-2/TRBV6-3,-,ASSLTPDGNQPQH
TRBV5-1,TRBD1,ASSSFLSGGEGETQY
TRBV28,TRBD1,ASSTDRGAKNIQY
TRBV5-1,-,ASSLAYRTDTQY
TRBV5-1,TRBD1,ASNGQGQETQY
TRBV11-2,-,ASSLAGYAFTDTQY
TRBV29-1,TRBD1,SVDLTGMNTEAF
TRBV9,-,ASSVGGGRDHEQF
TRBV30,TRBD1,AWSTKPGQGAGGELF
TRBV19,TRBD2,ASSSRLAGGQNTDTQY
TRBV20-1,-,SASKGARGEQY
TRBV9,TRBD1,ASSLGQGIYNEQF
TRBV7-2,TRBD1,ASSPDRGRDNEQF
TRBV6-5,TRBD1,ASTPEGARGSPLH
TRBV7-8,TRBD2,ASSPETSAYEQY
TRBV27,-,ASSFRAGNSYEQY
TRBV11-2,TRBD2,ASSYSGLARSTDTQY
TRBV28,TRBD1,ASRSTGVYTGELF
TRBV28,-,ASGGGSGLLF
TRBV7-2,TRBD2,ASSALAGGLNEQF
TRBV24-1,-,ATSEPRGPPPDEQY
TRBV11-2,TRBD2,ASSFGLAGTYEQY
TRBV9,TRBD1,ASSVGQGNQPQH
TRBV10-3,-,AISEGGGNSPLH
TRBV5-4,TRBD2,ASSLVGGTGELF
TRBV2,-,ASTRGAGKGQANSYEQY
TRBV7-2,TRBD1,ASSLETGMISPLH
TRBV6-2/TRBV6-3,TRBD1,ASSYYGTGAYEQY
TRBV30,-,AWSVGGEKLF
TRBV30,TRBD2,AWSVGGSRRNEQY
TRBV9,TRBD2,ASSAPSAGGLQETQY
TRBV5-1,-,ASRVLGYPVGEQY
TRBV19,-,ASAPGGMNTEAF
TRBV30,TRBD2,AGAGGPPYEQY
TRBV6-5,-,ASSYGLSYEQY
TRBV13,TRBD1,ASSAGTGYTGELF
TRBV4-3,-,ASSQITGIDSPLH